Following are 32 T cell receptor beta chains from one sample sequenced in a study of T cells in Graves' hyperthyroidism and ophthalmopathy. Regions amplified from RNA transcripts were the TCR beta CDR3 regions. TCR CDR3 regions were first amplified by RT-PCR with HTBI primers. TCRdb analysed the multiplex PCR reads with MiXCR anew, one entry per CDR3 protein. The sample holds hundreds of thousands of distinct CDR3 sequences, approximately 15% seen once. The sequenced sample consisted of blood. The receptors were sampled from a woman between 40 and 55 years old with Graves' ophthalmopathy.

This rearrangement joins TRBV29-1 to TRBJ2-7, with TRBD1 matching 8 bases. CDR1 SQVTM and CDR2 ANQGSEA come from the germline V gene. The CDR3 covers 11 residues. The ends lost 6 bases at V and 4 bases at J; junction bases unmatched: 2. The DNA for the CDR3 is TGCAGCGTCCGGACAGGGTACGAGCAGTACTTC. This encodes CSVRTGYEQYF.

Notes on this clonotype: One end of the junction varies from germline; a read error may be responsible. The CDR3 nucleotides read TGTGCCAGCAGTGAGAATCACGAAGTGGCTGAGGCTTTCTTT. It is translated as CASSENHEVAEAFF. The rearrangement uses TRBV6-4 and TRBJ1-1; no clear D gene. The germline V gene encodes CDR1 MRHNA and CDR2 SNTAGT. The length of the CDR3 is 14 residues.

This clonotype was detected ten times or more. CDR3 nucleotides: TGTGCCAGCCTACAGGGGGGAGGTCAGCCCCAGCATTTT. This codes for CASLQGGGQPQHF. V gene TRBV6-1 combines with J gene TRBJ1-5; 8 bases agree with TRBD1. This CDR3 region has 13 residues. Germline assignment: CDR1 MNHNS and CDR2 SASEGT. Trimming cost V 8 bases and J 6 bases; bases outside gene matches: 6.

This clonotype came up many times. This CDR3 reads CAWSKGGDEQFF. CDR3 nucleotide sequence: TGTGCCTGGAGTAAGGGCGGTGATGAGCAGTTCTTC. This chain joins TRBV30 and TRBJ2-1; no firm D call. The CDR3 is made up of 12 amino acids. Trimming removed 2 bases from V and 8 bases from J, with 10 bases in between. Germline V gene lookup returns CDR1 GTSNPN and CDR2 SVGIG (reference sequence).

For this clonotype: At one end the junction does not follow the germline gene, possibly because of a read error. The chain is built from TRBV12-5 and TRBJ1-6; no reliable D call. The CDR3 has 17 residues. CDR1 and CDR2 (germline): LGHNT, FRNRAP. In DNA form, the CDR3 reads TGTGCTAGTGGTTTGGTACGAATGAGCTCCTATAATTCACCCCTCGACTTT. Translation gives CASGLVRMSSYNSPLDF.

This clonotype was recorded at least ten times. The chain is built from TRBV6-1 and TRBJ2-2; 12 positions match TRBD1. With 7 bases clipped from V and 6 bases from J, the junction kept 6 bases outside the gene matches. Germline-derived CDR1 and CDR2 are MNHNS and SASEGT. The CDR3 covers 15 residues. The CDR3 is CASTGTGGKAGELFF. The CDR3 DNA is TGTGCCAGCACTGGGACAGGGGGCAAGGCCGGGGAGCTGTTTTTT.

On this clonotype itself: The germline gene is not matched at one end of the junction; a read error may be the cause. The chain recombines TRBV7-9 with TRBJ2-3; tentatively, D is TRBD1 or TRBD2 (6 bases each). The CDR3 is 15 amino acids. Germline V lookup: CDR1 SEHNR, CDR2 FQNEAQ (reference sequence). CDR3 DNA sequence: TGTGCCAGCAGCTCCAAGCTCGGGGGCACCGATACGCAGTATTTT. Encoded protein: CASSSKLGGTDTQYF.

This clonotype was counted many times. V and J are TRBV28 and TRBJ2-5; TRBD1 agrees at 8 bases. Germline trimming cut 4 bases from V and 5 bases from J; bases unmatched to any gene: 9. Germline V gene sequence: CDR1 MDHEN, CDR2 SYDVKM. This CDR3 has 15 amino acids. The CDR3 sequence: CASSSNPDRDETQYF. The CDR3 DNA is TGTGCCAGCAGTTCAAACCCGGACAGGGACGAGACCCAGTACTTC.

V gene TRBV6-5 combines with J gene TRBJ2-6; perhaps TRBD1 as D (6 bases). The V gene lost 3 bases and the J gene lost 4 bases, with 19 bases spanning the gap. The germline gives CDR1 MNHEY, CDR2 SVGAGI. There are 18 residues in the CDR3. As DNA, the CDR3 is TGTGCCAGCAGTTATACAGGGCCAAACCAAGGGGGGGCCAACGTCCTGACTTTC. It codes for CASSYTGPNQGGANVLTF.

This clonotype was recorded many times. The chain employs TRBV18 and TRBJ1-1, with a weak D call TRBD1 (5 bases). V was trimmed by 6 bases and J by 1 base, leaving 21 bases between them. Germline V gives CDR1 KGHSH, CDR2 LQKENI. This CDR3 has 17 amino acids. The CDR3 bases are TGTGCCAGCTCCCTTTCGACAGTCCCTCCCTCGAACACTGAAGCTTTCTTT. As protein: CASSLSTVPPSNTEAFF.

This clonotype came up a few times. This chain connects TRBV3-1 to TRBJ1-4; D gene unclear. The germline gives CDR1 LGHDT, CDR2 YNNKEL (reference sequence). The V end lost 4 bases, the J end lost 0 bases, and 9 bases lay between the germline ends. The CDR3 has 15 amino acids. CDR3 bases: TGTGCCAGCAGCCTTAGGACCACAACTAATGAAAAACTGTTTTTT. Translated, it gives CASSLRTTTNEKLFF.

To note about this clonotype: Just one base apart from a much larger clone, this may be a read error. The CDR3 coding sequence is TGTGCCAGCAGCTCCACAGTTTCTTCCTACGAGCAGTTCTTC. Protein: CASSSTVSSYEQFF. V and J are TRBV9 and TRBJ2-1; D is ambiguous. CDR1 SGDLS and CDR2 YYNGEE come from the germline V gene. V was shortened by 4 bases and J by 10 bases, with 18 bases between the two germline ends. The CDR3 covers 14 residues.

CDR3 in amino acids: CAWSAGQNNSPLHF. The CDR3 nucleotides are TGTGCCTGGAGTGCGGGACAGAATAATTCACCCCTCCACTTT. The chain links TRBV30 to TRBJ1-6; TRBD1 agrees at 7 bases. The CDR3 runs to 14 residues. Germline V gives CDR1 GTSNPN, CDR2 SVGIG (reference sequence). V gave up 1 base and J gave up 5 bases; unmatched junction bases: 2.

The V gene is TRBV2, the J gene TRBJ1-1; D is perhaps TRBD1 (6 bases). Trimming removed 8 bases from V and 1 base from J, with 14 bases in between. The CDR3 runs 14 residues. The germline V gene has CDR1 SNHLY and CDR2 FYNNEI. DNA for the CDR3: TGTGCCAGCGCTGACCAGGGGAAGAACACTGAAGCTTTCTTT. Its protein product is CASADQGKNTEAFF.

This clonotype was counted a few times. The genes are TRBV3-1 and TRBJ2-4; 10 bases fit TRBD1. The CDR3 length is 17 residues. With V trimmed by 4 bases and J by 1 base, 7 bases remained unmatched. Germline loops: CDR1 LGHDT, CDR2 YNNKEL (reference sequence). The CDR3 bases are TGTGCCAGCAGCCCCCCGGACAGGGGGTTCGCCAAAAACATTCAGTACTTC. It specifies CASSPPDRGFAKNIQYF.

The chain is built from TRBV5-5 and TRBJ1-1; possible D gene TRBD1, 6 bases. Trimming removed 0 bases at V and 3 bases at J, with 27 bases between. CDR3 length equals 20 residues. Germline CDR1 SGHKS, CDR2 YYEKEE (reference sequence). For the CDR3, the DNA is TGTGCCAGCAGCTTGGAAGGGACACAGAAAGCCTATTTGCGGTACACTGAAGCTTTCTTT. It codes for CASSLEGTQKAYLRYTEAFF. Combining the CDR3 with reference TRBV5-5 and TRBJ1-1 gives the whole variable domain DAGVTQSPTHLIKTRGQQVTLRCSPISGHKSVSWYQQVLGQGPQFIFQYYEKEERGRGNFPDRFSARQFPNYSSELNVNALLLGDSALYLCASSLEGTQKAYLRYTEAFFGQGTRLTVV.

This clonotype was seen more than once but under ten times. This rearrangement joins TRBV28 to TRBJ1-3; weak D call: TRBD1 (6 bases). Trimming cost V 1 base and J 9 bases, with 13 bases left between them. Germline V CDR1 and CDR2: MDHEN, SYDVKM. The CDR3 covers 14 residues. DNA of the CDR3: TGTGCCAGCAGTTTATCCCGTCGGACAGTCACCATATATTTT. It translates to CASSLSRRTVTIYF.

This clonotype was picked up a small number of times. The rearrangement joins TRBV28 to TRBJ2-3, with unresolved D. The V end was cut by 5 bases, the J end by 2 bases, with 11 bases between. The V gene's germline CDR1 is MDHEN and CDR2 SYDVKM. CDR3 length equals 14 residues. CDR3 protein: CASSRPVPTDTQYF. CDR3 in DNA: TGTGCCAGCAGTCGCCCTGTGCCCACAGATACGCAGTATTTT. Full variable domain (outside the CDR3, taken from reference TRBV28 and TRBJ2-3): DVKVTQSSRYLVKRTGEKVFLECVQDMDHENMFWYRQDPGLGLRLIYFSYDVKMKEKGDIPEGYSVSREKKERFSLILESASTNQTSMYLCASSRPVPTDTQYFGPGTRLTVL.

This rearrangement joins TRBV5-1 to TRBJ2-3, with D possibly matching TRBD2 (6 bases). This CDR3 contains 15 residues. The germline CDR1 and CDR2 sequences are SGHRS and YFSETQ. Trimming removed 4 bases from V and 3 bases from J, with 15 bases in between. The CDR3 protein is CASSPFGAGTDTQYF. CDR3 sequence (DNA): TGCGCCAGCAGCCCTTTTGGCGCGGGAACAGATACGCAGTATTTT.

This clonotype was counted many times. This sequence joins TRBV28 and TRBJ2-6; D is undetermined. The CDR3 totals 13 residues. The V gene lost 8 bases and the J gene lost 0 bases, with 5 bases spanning the gap. Per the germline V gene, CDR1 is MDHEN and CDR2 is SYDVKM. The CDR3 region is CASGLSGANVLTF. The DNA for the CDR3 is TGTGCCAGCGGGCTCTCTGGGGCCAACGTCCTGACTTTC.

This clonotype was picked up many times. This chain joins TRBV3-1 and TRBJ2-5, with a tentative D call TRBD2 (6 bases). Germline V CDR1 and CDR2: LGHDT, YNNKEL (reference sequence). This CDR3 spans 16 amino acids. Trimming shortened V by 0 bases and J by 5 bases, and 16 bases separated the two germline ends. CDR3 residues: CASSQDLGVAGETQYF. The CDR3, as DNA: TGTGCCAGCAGCCAAGATTTAGGAGTGGCGGGGGAGACCCAGTACTTC.

This clonotype was detected a few times. This rearrangement joins TRBV7-8 to TRBJ1-5; TRBD1 matches at 9 bases. The germline CDR1 and CDR2 sequences are SGHVS and FQNEAQ. Trimming took 3 bases from V and 0 from J; bases not matched to a gene: 9. The CDR3 consists of 18 residues. CDR3 protein: CASSLGGTGRGSNQPQHF. CDR3 sequence (DNA): TGTGCCAGCAGCTTGGGGGGGACAGGGCGGGGTAGCAATCAGCCCCAGCATTTT.

The chain has TRBV5-1 and TRBJ1-2; D is uncertain. Trimming stripped 5 bases from V and 2 bases from J, with 16 bases between. There are 15 residues in the CDR3. The V gene's germline CDR1 is SGHRS and CDR2 YFSETQ. CDR3 residues: CASRPSGLGNYGYTF. As DNA, the CDR3 is TGCGCCAGCAGGCCCTCGGGTCTGGGCAACTATGGCTACACCTTC.

This clonotype was seen ten or more times. The gene calls are TRBV3-1 and TRBJ1-1; possibly TRBD1 for D (5 bases). This CDR3 spans 15 amino acids. Germline V lookup: CDR1 LGHDT, CDR2 YNNKEL (reference sequence). Trimming shortened V by 4 bases and J by 3 bases, and 15 bases separated the two germline ends. CDR3 coding DNA: TGTGCCAGCAGCCTGCGGGACTCGCTTGACACTGAAGCTTTCTTT. This sequence encodes CASSLRDSLDTEAFF.

The chain is built from TRBV19 and TRBJ1-1; unclear D gene. This CDR3 is built from 12 residues. V lost 6 bases and J 3 bases, leaving 8 bases between the germline ends. The V gene's germline CDR1 is LNHDA and CDR2 SQIVND (reference sequence). CDR3 amino acids: CASREGHTEAFF. The CDR3 DNA reads as TGTGCCAGTAGAGAGGGCCACACTGAAGCTTTCTTT.

This clonotype was seen many times. The chain has TRBV24-1 and TRBJ2-2, with D tentatively TRBD1 (6 bases). Germline V gene data show CDR1 as KGHDR and CDR2 as SFDVKD. Trimming left V 7 bases short and J 3 bases short, with 14 bases between. There are 15 residues in the CDR3. The CDR3 DNA is TGTGCCACCAGAGAGGGGGTGGGTGACACCGGGGAGCTGTTTTTT. It is translated as CATREGVGDTGELFF.

This clonotype has ten or more counts. This chain connects TRBV7-9 to TRBJ2-2, with D uncertain. This CDR3 comprises 12 residues. Trimming took 5 bases from V and 6 from J, leaving 7 bases between them. CDR1 and CDR2 from the germline V gene are SEHNR and FQNEAQ (reference sequence). Here the CDR3 reads CASSPSSGELFF. CDR3 DNA: TGTGCCAGCAGCCCAAGTTCCGGGGAGCTGTTTTTT.

This clonotype was counted only a few times. This chain connects TRBV5-1 to TRBJ1-1; D is uncertain. With 0 bases removed from V and 5 bases from J, the gap between germline ends came to 11 bases. The length of the CDR3 is 14 residues. Germline CDR1 and CDR2: SGHRS and YFSETQ. CDR3 sequence reads: CASSLGGIVTEAFF. CDR3 nucleotides: TGCGCCAGCAGCTTGGGAGGGATAGTGACTGAAGCTTTCTTT.

The V gene is TRBV6-4, the J gene TRBJ2-1, with D possibly TRBD2 on 5 matching bases. Germline V gene lookup returns CDR1 MRHNA and CDR2 SNTAGT. V was pared by 6 bases and J by 9 bases, with 18 bases between. This CDR3 comprises 14 residues. The CDR3 loop is CASSPSGEVGEQFF. CDR3 DNA: TGTGCCAGCAGCCCGAGCGGAGAGGTGGGTGAGCAGTTCTTC.

This clonotype was counted many times. CDR3 in amino acids: CASREGHRTDTQYF. The CDR3 coding sequence is TGTGCCAGCCGAGAAGGGCACCGCACAGATACGCAGTATTTT. This chain connects TRBV2 to TRBJ2-3; D ambiguous. The CDR3 is 14 amino acids. Deletions cut 8 bases from V and 1 base from J, with 13 bases between. Germline CDR1 is SNHLY and CDR2 is FYNNEI.

This clonotype has a handful of counts. The chain joins TRBV3-1 to TRBJ2-7, with 11 bases identical to TRBD1. Germline assignment: CDR1 LGHDT and CDR2 YNNKEL (reference sequence). V shed 0 bases and J 2 bases; nucleotides not matched to a gene: 6. CDR3 length equals 17 residues. This CDR3 reads CASSQETGTGGAYEQYF. CDR3 DNA: TGTGCCAGCAGCCAAGAGACCGGGACAGGGGGGGCCTACGAGCAGTACTTC.

This clonotype was seen a few times. The chain couples TRBV10-3 to TRBJ1-2; the D gene is possibly TRBD1 (6 bases). CDR1 ENHRY and CDR2 SYGVKD come from the germline V gene. CDR3 size: 13 residues. V lost 7 bases and J lost 7, with 16 bases in between. CDR3 bases: TGTGCCATCAAGGGAGCACAGGGAGGTGGCTACACCTTC. The encoded protein is CAIKGAQGGGYTF.